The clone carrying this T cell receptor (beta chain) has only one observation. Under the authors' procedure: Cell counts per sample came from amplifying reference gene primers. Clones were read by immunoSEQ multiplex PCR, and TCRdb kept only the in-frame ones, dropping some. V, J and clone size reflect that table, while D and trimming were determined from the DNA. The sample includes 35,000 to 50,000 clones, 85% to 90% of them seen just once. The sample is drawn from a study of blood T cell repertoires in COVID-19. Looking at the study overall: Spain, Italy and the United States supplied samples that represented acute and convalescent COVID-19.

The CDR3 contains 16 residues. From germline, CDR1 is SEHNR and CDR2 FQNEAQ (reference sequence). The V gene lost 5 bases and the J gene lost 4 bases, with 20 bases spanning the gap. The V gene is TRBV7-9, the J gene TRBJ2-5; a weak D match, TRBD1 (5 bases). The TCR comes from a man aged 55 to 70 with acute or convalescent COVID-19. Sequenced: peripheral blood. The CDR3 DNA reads TGTGCCAGCAGCGCTCCAGGGAAATTATTCGGAGAGACCCAGTACTTC. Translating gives CASSAPGKLFGETQYF.